Here is one T cell receptor (beta chain) with its context. The antigen it recognizes is unknown. It has no much larger one-base neighbor in the sample; base qualities were not kept. The source of the sample is a study of identical twins listed by TCRdb under 2016. In the study overall: To test whether fetal clonotypes persist, the study used deep sequencing on TCR alpha and beta repertoires from monozygotic twins, unrelated adults of various ages, and cord blood. To rule out contamination, the twin experiments were replicated at different times with different library preparation protocols.

Including the terminal cysteine and phenylalanine, the CDR3 comprises 12 residues. The entry retains the CDR3 DNA only, 36 bases that are in frame from base 1. For CDR1 and CDR2, the germline V gene (reference sequence) lists DFQATT and SNEGSKA. V is shortened by 0 bases, J by 5 bases, and the region joining them spans 4 bases. The protocol used for the library was 5' RACE. Instrument on record: Illumina HiSeq 2000. A universal primer binding site was added through template switching, and the final cDNA carried a unique molecular identifier so that TCR cDNA molecules could be counted accurately. Specific primers in the conserved constant-segment region were used to synthesize first-strand cDNA for TCR alpha and beta chains. To control for contamination, every cDNA library carried two barcodes: a SMART-Mk sample barcode plus Illumina barcodes. Two successive PCR steps introduced TruSeq adapter sequences along with Illumina sample barcodes. The Illumina HiSeq platform was used with custom primers to sequence TCR alpha and beta cDNA libraries. As for the original processing: MiGEC was used to process raw reads and extract unique molecular identifiers, and MiXCR was used to find CDR3 positions. For each individual, recombination models were inferred using an EM algorithm with the repgenHMM and IGoR tools. The tcR package in R was used for shared clonotype analysis, with sharing normalized by the product of cloneset sizes. To study raw recombination free of thymic and clonal selection effects, out-of-frame nonproductive sequences were analyzed. TCRdb itself trimmed the public reads at Q25 with fastp, ran MiXCR and retained productive beta chains. Identical CDR3 proteins give one entry, which carries the most common genes and DNA. V and J calls and clone size were set by TCRdb, not the authors. This sample lists about 570,000 distinct CDR3 sequences; more than 9% were detected once. The top ten clonotypes cover roughly 3% of the sample.

What the study reported, not specific to this receptor: In monozygotic twins, recombination models systematically underestimated out-of-frame TCR alpha sharing, but the models matched the sharing seen between unrelated individuals. Zero-insertion analyses could be partly confounded by invariant T cells such as MAIT and iNKT, though diverse VJ usage argued against such confounding for most clonotypes. Because the same donors could not be followed over many years, the conclusions relied on cross-sectional statistical analysis. Abundant cord blood beta clonotypes carried fewer insertions; young adult naive repertoires showed a weaker similar trend, while memory repertoires showed none. The excess sharing between twins in beta out-of-frame sequences was weaker because fewer shared sequences reduced the signal-to-noise ratio. Compared with coincidental sharing between unrelated individuals, out-of-frame TCR alpha sequences shared between twins showed an excess of sequences with low generation probability.

Every donor in the study was a healthy Caucasian. Three pairs of female monozygotic twins, all aged about 18 to 30 years, made up the twin cohort. Peripheral blood mononuclear cells were used as the source from which RNA for TCR libraries was isolated. This sample was shared with a second study, whose subject was yellow fever vaccine responses in identical twins. That second publication adds: According to the authors, in identical twins the way T cells responded to vaccination appeared partly convergent and partly personalized. In the study, vaccine-responding T cell clones were precisely tracked in identical twins.

This TCR was recovered from a young woman in good health. Sequences were obtained from PBMCs. In this chain, TRBV20-1 is recombined with TRBJ1-4; no D gene can be assigned with confidence. The sequenced DNA: TGCAGTGCTAGAGAACGGAATGAAAAACTGTTTTTT. Translated, it gives CSARERNEKLFF.